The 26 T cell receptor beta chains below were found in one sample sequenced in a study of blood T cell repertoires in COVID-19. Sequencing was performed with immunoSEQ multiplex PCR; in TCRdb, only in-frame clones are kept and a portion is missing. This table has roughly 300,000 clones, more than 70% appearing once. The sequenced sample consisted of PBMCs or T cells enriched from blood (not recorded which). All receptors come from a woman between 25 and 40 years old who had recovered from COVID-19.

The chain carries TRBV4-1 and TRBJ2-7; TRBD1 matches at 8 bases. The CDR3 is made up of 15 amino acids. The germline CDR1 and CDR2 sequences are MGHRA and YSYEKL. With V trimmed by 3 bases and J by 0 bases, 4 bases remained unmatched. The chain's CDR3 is CASSQITGGSYEQYF. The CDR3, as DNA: TGCGCCAGCAGCCAGATAACAGGGGGCTCCTACGAGCAGTACTTC.

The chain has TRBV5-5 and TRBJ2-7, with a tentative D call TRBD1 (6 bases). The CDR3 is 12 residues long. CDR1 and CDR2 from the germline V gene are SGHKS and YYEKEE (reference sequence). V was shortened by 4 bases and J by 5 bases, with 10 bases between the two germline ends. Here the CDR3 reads CASSRGQHEQYF. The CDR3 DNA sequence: TGTGCCAGCAGCCGTGGACAGCACGAGCAGTACTTC.

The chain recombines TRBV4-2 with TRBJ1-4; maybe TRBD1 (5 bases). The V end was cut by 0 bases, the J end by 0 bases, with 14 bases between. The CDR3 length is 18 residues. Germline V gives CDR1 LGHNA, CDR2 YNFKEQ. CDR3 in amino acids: CASSQERWVGATNEKLFF. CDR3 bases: TGTGCCAGCAGCCAAGAACGGTGGGTAGGGGCAACTAATGAAAAACTGTTTTTT.

The DNA for the CDR3 is TGTGCCAGCAGTTCTCGGGATAACTATGGCTACACCTTC. Protein product: CASSSRDNYGYTF. The chain recombines TRBV28 with TRBJ1-2; D call uncertain. Germline lookup yields CDR1 MDHEN and CDR2 SYDVKM. This CDR3 region has 13 residues. Between the trimmed V and J ends, which lost 4 bases and 1 base, there was a span of 7 bases.

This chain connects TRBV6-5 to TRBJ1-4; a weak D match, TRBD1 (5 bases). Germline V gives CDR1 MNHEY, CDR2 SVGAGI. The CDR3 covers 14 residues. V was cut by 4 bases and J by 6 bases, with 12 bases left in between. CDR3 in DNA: TGTGCCAGCAGTTGGGACCGGGGGGATGAAAAACTGTTTTTT. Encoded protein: CASSWDRGDEKLFF.

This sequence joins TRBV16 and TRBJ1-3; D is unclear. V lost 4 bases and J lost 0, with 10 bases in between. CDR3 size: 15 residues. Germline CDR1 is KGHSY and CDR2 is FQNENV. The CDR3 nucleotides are TGTGCCAGCAGCCCAGAGGTCACCTCTGGAAACACCATATATTTT. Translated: CASSPEVTSGNTIYF. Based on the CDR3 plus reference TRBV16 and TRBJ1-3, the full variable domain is GEEVAQTPKHLVRGEGQKAKLYCAPIKGHSYVFWYQQVLKNEFKFLISFQNENVFDETGMPKERFSAKCLPNSPCSLEIQATKLEDSAVYFCASSPEVTSGNTIYFGEGSWLTVV.

CDR3 nucleotides: TGTGCCAGCAGCCGATCCAGGTTGGGACAGGGGGCGATGAACACTGAAGCTTTCTTT. It yields the protein CASSRSRLGQGAMNTEAFF. The chain carries TRBV13 and TRBJ1-1, with 12 bases matching TRBD1. The CDR3 length is 19 residues. With 5 bases clipped from V and 0 bases from J, the junction kept 13 bases outside the gene matches. The germline CDR1 and CDR2 sequences are PRHDT and FYEKMQ (reference sequence).

CDR3 residues: CASSPTGSEAFF. CDR3 coding DNA: TGTGCCAGCAGCCCTACCGGGTCCGAAGCTTTCTTT. The chain has TRBV12-3 or TRBV12-4 and TRBJ1-1; D not certain. This CDR3 has 12 amino acids. Trimming took off 6 bases at V and 8 bases at J, with 13 bases between the two ends.

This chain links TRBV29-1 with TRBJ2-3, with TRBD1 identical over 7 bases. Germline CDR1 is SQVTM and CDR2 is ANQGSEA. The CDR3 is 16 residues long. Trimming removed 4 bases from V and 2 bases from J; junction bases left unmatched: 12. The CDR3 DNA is TGCAGCGTTGTGATTTTGGGCAGGGGGTACACAGATACGCAGTATTTT. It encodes CSVVILGRGYTDTQYF.

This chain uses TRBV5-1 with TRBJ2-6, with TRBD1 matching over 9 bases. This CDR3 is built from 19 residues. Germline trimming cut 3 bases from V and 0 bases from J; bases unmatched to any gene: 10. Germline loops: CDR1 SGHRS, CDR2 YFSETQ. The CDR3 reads CASSSRGQGTASGANVLTF. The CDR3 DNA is TGCGCCAGCAGCTCGCGGGGACAGGGAACTGCCTCTGGGGCCAACGTCCTGACTTTC. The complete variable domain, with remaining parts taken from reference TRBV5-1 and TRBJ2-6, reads KAGVTQTPRYLIKTRGQQVTLSCSPISGHRSVSWYQQTPGQGLQFLFEYFSETQRNKGNFPGRFSGRQFSNSRSEMNVSTLELGDSALYLCASSSRGQGTASGANVLTFGAGSRLTVL.

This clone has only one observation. CDR3 sequence (DNA): TGTGCCAGTCAGAACAACTTTAGACAGTCCAACACTGAAGCTTTCTTT. Protein product: CASQNNFRQSNTEAFF. The chain employs TRBV19 and TRBJ1-1; D is possibly TRBD1 (5 bases). The germline V gene has CDR1 LNHDA and CDR2 SQIVND (reference sequence). The V gene lost 8 bases and the J gene lost 2 bases, with 21 bases spanning the gap. This CDR3 has 16 residues. The variable domain in full, with the rest retrieved from reference TRBV19 and TRBJ1-1, is DGGITQSPKYLFRKEGQNVTLSCEQNLNHDAMYWYRQDPGQGLRLIYYSQIVNDFQKGDIAEGYSVSREKKESFPLTVTSAQKNPTAFYLCASQNNFRQSNTEAFFGQGTRLTVV.

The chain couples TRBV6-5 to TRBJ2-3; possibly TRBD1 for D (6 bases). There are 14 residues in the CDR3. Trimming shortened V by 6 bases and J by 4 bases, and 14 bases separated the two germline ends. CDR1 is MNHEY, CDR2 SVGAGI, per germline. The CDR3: CASRLDRSADTQYF. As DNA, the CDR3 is TGTGCCAGCAGGCTTGACAGGAGCGCAGATACGCAGTATTTT.

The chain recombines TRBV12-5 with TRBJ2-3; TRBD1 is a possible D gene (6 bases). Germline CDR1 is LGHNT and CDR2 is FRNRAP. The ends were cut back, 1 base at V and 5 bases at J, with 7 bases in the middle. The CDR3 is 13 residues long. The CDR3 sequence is CASGLGGGDTQYF. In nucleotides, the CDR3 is TGTGCTAGTGGTTTGGGAGGGGGAGATACGCAGTATTTT.

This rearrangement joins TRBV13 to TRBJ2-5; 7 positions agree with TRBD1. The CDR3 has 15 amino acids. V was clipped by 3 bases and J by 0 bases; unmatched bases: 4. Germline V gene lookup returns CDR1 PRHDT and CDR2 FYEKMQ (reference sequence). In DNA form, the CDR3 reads TGTGCCAGCAGCTTCGGACAGGCTTACCAAGAGACCCAGTACTTC. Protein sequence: CASSFGQAYQETQYF.

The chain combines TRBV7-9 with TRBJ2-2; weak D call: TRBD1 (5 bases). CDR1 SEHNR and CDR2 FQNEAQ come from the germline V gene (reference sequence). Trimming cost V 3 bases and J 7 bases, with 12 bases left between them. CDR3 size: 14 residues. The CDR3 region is CASSFRVDGGELFF. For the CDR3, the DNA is TGTGCCAGCAGCTTCAGGGTAGATGGCGGGGAGCTGTTTTTT.

CDR3 DNA: TGTGCCAGCAGCTTACTTGGGGGGGCTGGCACTGAAGCTTTCTTT. Its translation is CASSLLGGAGTEAFF. This chain links TRBV11-2 with TRBJ1-1, with D possibly being TRBD1 (6 bases). CDR3 length: 15 amino acids. The V end lost 2 bases, the J end lost 4 bases, and 14 bases lay between the germline ends. Germline assignment: CDR1 SGHAT and CDR2 FQNNGV.

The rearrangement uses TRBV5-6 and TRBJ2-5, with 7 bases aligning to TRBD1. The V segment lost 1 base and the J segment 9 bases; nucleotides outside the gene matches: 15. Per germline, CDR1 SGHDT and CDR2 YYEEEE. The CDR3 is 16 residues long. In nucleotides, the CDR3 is TGTGCCAGCAGCTTGAGTCTGAGACAGGGTGTCCGGGCCCAGTACTTC. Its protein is CASSLSLRQGVRAQYF.

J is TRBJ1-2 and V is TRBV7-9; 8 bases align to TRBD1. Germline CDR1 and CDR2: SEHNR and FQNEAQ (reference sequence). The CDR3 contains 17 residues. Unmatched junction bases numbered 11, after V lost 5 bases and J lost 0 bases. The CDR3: CASSLGTGRRTNYGYTF. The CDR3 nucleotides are TGTGCCAGCAGCCTCGGGACAGGAAGGCGGACTAACTATGGCTACACCTTC.

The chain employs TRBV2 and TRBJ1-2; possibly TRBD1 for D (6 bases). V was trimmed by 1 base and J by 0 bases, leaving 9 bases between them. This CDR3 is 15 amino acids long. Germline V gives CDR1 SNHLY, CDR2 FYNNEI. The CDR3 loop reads CASSEGDTPNYGYTF. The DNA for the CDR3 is TGTGCCAGCAGTGAAGGGGACACACCTAACTATGGCTACACCTTC.

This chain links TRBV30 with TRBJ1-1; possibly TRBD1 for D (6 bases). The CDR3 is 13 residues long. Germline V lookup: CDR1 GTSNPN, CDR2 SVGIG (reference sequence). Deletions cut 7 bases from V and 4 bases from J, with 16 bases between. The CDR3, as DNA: TGTGCCTTCACGAGACAGACAGGCACTGAAGCTTTCTTT. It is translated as CAFTRQTGTEAFF.

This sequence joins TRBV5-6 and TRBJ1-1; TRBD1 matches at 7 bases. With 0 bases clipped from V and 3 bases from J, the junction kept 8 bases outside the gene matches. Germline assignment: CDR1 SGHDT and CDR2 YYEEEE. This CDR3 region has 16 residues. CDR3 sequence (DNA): TGTGCCAGCAGCTTGGCCCTTGGGACAGCAGACACTGAAGCTTTCTTT. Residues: CASSLALGTADTEAFF.

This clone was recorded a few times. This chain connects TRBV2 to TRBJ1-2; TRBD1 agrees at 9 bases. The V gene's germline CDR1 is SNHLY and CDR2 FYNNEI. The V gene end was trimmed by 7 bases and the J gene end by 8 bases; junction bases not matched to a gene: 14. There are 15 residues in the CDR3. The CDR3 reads CASTFEDGTGNGYTF. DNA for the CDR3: TGTGCCAGCACCTTCGAGGATGGGACAGGGAACGGCTACACCTTC.

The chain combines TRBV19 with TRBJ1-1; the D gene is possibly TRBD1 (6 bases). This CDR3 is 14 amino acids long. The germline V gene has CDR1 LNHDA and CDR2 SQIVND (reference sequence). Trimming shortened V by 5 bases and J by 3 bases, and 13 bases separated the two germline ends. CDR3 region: CASSSRTDHTEAFF. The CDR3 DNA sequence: TGTGCCAGTAGTTCAAGGACAGACCACACTGAAGCTTTCTTT. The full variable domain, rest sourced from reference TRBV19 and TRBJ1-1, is DGGITQSPKYLFRKEGQNVTLSCEQNLNHDAMYWYRQDPGQGLRLIYYSQIVNDFQKGDIAEGYSVSREKKESFPLTVTSAQKNPTAFYLCASSSRTDHTEAFFGQGTRLTVV.

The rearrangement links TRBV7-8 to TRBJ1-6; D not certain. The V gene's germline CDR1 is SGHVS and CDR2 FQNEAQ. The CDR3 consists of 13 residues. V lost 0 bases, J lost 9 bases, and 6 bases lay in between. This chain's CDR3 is CASSLAPGSPLHF. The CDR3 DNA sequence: TGTGCCAGCAGCTTAGCGCCCGGTTCACCCCTCCACTTT.

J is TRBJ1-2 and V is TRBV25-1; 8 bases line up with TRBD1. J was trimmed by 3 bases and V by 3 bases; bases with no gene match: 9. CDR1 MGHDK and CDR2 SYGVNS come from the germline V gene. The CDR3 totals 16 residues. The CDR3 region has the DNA TGTGCCAGCAGTGACGACAGGGGAAGGGGGGACTATGGCTACACCTTC. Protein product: CASSDDRGRGDYGYTF.

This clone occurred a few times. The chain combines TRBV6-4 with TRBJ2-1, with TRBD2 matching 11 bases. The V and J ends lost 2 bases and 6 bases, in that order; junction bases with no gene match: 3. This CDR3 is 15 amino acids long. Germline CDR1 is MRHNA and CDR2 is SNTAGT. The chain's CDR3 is CASSDRLAGFNEQFF. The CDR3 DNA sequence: TGTGCCAGCAGTGACAGACTAGCGGGGTTCAATGAGCAGTTCTTC.